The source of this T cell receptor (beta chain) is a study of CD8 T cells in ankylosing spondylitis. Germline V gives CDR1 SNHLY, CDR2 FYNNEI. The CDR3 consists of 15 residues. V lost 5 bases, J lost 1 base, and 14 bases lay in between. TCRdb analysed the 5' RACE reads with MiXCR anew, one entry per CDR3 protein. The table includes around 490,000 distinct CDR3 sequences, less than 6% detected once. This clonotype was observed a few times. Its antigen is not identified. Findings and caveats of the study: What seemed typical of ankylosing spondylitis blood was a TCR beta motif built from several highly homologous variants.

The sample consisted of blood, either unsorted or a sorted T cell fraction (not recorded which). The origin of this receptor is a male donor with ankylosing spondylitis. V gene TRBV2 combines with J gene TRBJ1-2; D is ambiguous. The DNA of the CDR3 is TGTGCCAGCAGTAGCCCGCTAAGTCTTAACTATGGCTACACCTTC. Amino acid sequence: CASSSPLSLNYGYTF.